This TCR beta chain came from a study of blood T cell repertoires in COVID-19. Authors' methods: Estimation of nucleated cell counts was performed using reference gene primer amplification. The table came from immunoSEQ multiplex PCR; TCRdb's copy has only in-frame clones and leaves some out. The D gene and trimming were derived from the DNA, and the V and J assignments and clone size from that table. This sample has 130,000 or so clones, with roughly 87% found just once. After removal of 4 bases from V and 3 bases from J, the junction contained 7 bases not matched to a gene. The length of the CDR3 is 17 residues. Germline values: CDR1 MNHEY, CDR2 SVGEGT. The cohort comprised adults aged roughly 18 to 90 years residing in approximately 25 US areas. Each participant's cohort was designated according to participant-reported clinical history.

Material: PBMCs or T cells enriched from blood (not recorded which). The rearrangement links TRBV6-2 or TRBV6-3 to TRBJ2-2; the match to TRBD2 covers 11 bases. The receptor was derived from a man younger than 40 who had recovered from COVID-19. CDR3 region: CASSFKTSGIDTGELFF. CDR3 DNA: TGTGCCAGCAGTTTTAAGACTAGCGGGATAGACACCGGGGAGCTGTTTTTT.